This T cell receptor beta chain stems from a study of cytomegalovirus exposure and HLA in healthy donors. Study-level points and caveats: Cytomegalovirus-associated TCR beta chains were listed, numbering roughly 150. Three chains tied to CMV proved CMV antigen-specific in vitro.

The ends lost 5 bases at V and 1 base at J; junction bases unmatched: 7. The CDR3 loop spans 14 amino acids. Looked up from germline, CDR1 is GTSNPN and CDR2 is SVGIG (reference sequence). Of note for this clone: Its target is not known.

The primer mix had 60 Vbeta and 13 Jbeta primers. Sequencing used immunoSEQ multiplex PCR; TCRdb keeps in-frame clones, though not all of them. This table has around 220,000 clones, more than 60% appearing once. Material for sequencing was PBMCs. The genes are TRBV30 and TRBJ1-1, with 7 bases identical to TRBD1. This TCR derives from a woman aged 30 to 39 in good health and CMV-seronegative. Written as DNA, the CDR3 is TGTGCCTGGGGCAGGGGGGCCCCGAACACTGAAGCTTTCTTT. Amino acids: CAWGRGAPNTEAFF.